Here is one T cell receptor (beta chain) with its context. What it binds is unknown. The sample originates from a study of T-cell memory formation after mild COVID-19. Study-level results: Among contracting clones, CD4+ were mainly CM/EM and CD8+ enriched in EMRA.

Each CDR3 protein gets one entry after TCRdb re-called the 5' RACE reads with MiXCR. This table holds about 430,000 distinct CDR3 sequences, more than 20% found once. The CDR3 sequence is 14 residues long. Germline assignment: CDR1 SGHTA and CDR2 FQGTGA. Trimming pared 0 bases from V and 1 base from J, leaving 5 bases between. V and J are TRBV7-3 and TRBJ2-3; no definite D call. Sequencing was done on a sample of PBMCs or a T cell subset sorted from them (not recorded which). The sequence was collected from an adult woman who had mild COVID-19 (a few samples of this study predate the infection). Cell type and time point are not known. The CDR3 bases are TGTGCCAGCAGCTTAACGTCCCGCACAGATACGCAGTATTTT. It yields the protein CASSLTSRTDTQYF.